A selection of T cell receptor beta chains follows, all from one sample in a study of blood T cells in healthy people across ages. TCRdb reprocessed the 5' RACE reads via MiXCR and lists one record per CDR3 protein. The data show 540,000 or so distinct CDR3 sequences, approximately 27% seen once. Sequencing input: blood. Receptor source: a woman aged 70-85 years in good health. Each CDR3 is given with its conserved first and last residue. The D gene is left open where the match is weak. The size field is filled for only some rows; it gives once, few, many or a size class.

TRBJ1-2	few	TRBV2	.	CASSPGTAVYGYTF	TGTGCCAGCAGCCCGGGGACTGCTGTGTATGGCTACACCTTC
TRBJ2-3	.	TRBV20-1	.	CSARDRVGVSTDTQYF	TGCAGTGCTAGAGATCGGGTAGGCGTGAGCACAGATACGCAGTATTTT
TRBJ1-5	.	TRBV2	.	CASSEHTSRNQPQHF	TGTGCCAGCAGTGAACATACAAGTCGGAATCAGCCCCAGCATTTT
TRBJ1-2	few	TRBV7-9	.	CASSLGSGSPTPFGYTF	TGTGCCAGCAGCTTAGGTTCGGGGAGTCCAACCCCCTTTGGCTACACCTTC
TRBJ2-2	few	TRBV5-1	.	CASSLGRGVNTGELFF	TGCGCCAGCAGCTTGGGTCGCGGGGTGAACACCGGGGAGCTGTTTTTT
TRBJ2-1	.	TRBV12-3/TRBV12-4	TRBD2	CASSQGGGVYEQFF	TGTGCCAGTTCTCAGGGCGGGGGGGTTTATGAGCAGTTCTTC
TRBJ2-1	few	TRBV11-3	TRBD2	CASSLRKLAVGEQFF	TGTGCCAGCAGCCTTCGTAAACTAGCGGTGGGGGAGCAGTTCTTC
TRBJ2-5	many	TRBV5-1	TRBD1	CASSFGQGAQETQYF	TGCGCCAGCAGCTTCGGACAGGGTGCTCAAGAGACCCAGTACTTC
TRBJ1-1	.	TRBV5-1	.	CASCQGMNTEAFF	TGCGCCAGCTGCCAGGGGATGAACACTGAAGCTTTCTTT
TRBJ2-7	.	TRBV20-1	TRBD2	CSARGPSGLAGGAEQYF	TGCAGTGCTAGAGGCCCCTCGGGACTAGCGGGAGGTGCCGAGCAGTACTTC
TRBJ2-7	few	TRBV20-1	.	CSVGGVDEQYF	TGCAGTGTCGGGGGAGTCGACGAGCAGTACTTC
TRBJ1-1	.	TRBV6-5	.	CASSLGRVRRTEAFF	TGTGCCAGCAGTTTAGGGAGGGTGAGGCGGACTGAAGCTTTCTTT
TRBJ2-2	many	TRBV5-1	TRBD1	CASSGGQGPTGELFF	TGCGCCAGCAGCGGAGGACAGGGGCCGACCGGGGAGCTGTTTTTT
TRBJ2-3	.	TRBV7-2	.	CASSFPPTDTQYF	TGTGCCAGCAGCTTCCCCCCCACAGATACGCAGTATTTT
TRBJ2-7	.	TRBV5-4	TRBD1	CASSLEGTVQSSYEQYF	TGTGCCAGCAGCTTGGAGGGGACAGTCCAAAGCTCCTACGAGCAGTACTTC
TRBJ1-6	.	TRBV20-1	TRBD1	CSATRQGKSSPLHF	TGCAGTGCTACCCGACAGGGGAAGAGTTCACCCCTCCACTTT
TRBJ2-1	few	TRBV20-1	TRBD1	CSARENKGQLHNEQFF	TGCAGTGCTAGAGAAAATAAGGGACAGCTCCACAATGAGCAGTTCTTC
TRBJ2-1	many	TRBV15	.	CATSRDLISGQFF	TGTGCCACCAGCAGAGATCTCATTAGCGGGCAGTTCTTC
TRBJ1-1	.	TRBV7-2	.	CAWAENLNTEAFF	TGTGCCTGGGCGGAGAACCTTAACACTGAAGCTTTCTTT
TRBJ1-2	few	TRBV7-2	.	CASSLQAGPNYGYTF	TGTGCCAGCAGCTTACAGGCAGGGCCTAACTATGGCTACACCTTC
TRBJ2-5	few	TRBV20-1	TRBD2	CSARDIAGGETQYF	TGCAGTGCTAGAGATATAGCGGGGGGGGAGACCCAGTACTTC
TRBJ2-1	few	TRBV6-5	TRBD2	CASSSLAGGGNEQFF	TGTGCCAGCAGTAGTTTAGCGGGGGGCGGAAATGAGCAGTTCTTC
TRBJ2-1	once	TRBV5-1	TRBD2	CASSLETSGRSSYNEQFF	TGCGCCAGCAGCTTGGAGACTAGCGGGAGGAGCTCCTACAATGAGCAGTTCTTC
TRBJ1-6	.	TRBV5-1	.	CASSLAIRNSPLHF	TGCGCCAGCAGCTTGGCGATCAGAAATTCACCCCTCCACTTT
TRBJ1-2	.	TRBV27	TRBD1	CASSPHAGGSGYTF	TGTGCCAGCAGTCCTCACGCAGGGGGATCCGGCTACACCTTC
TRBJ1-1	.	TRBV5-1	TRBD1	CASRTSTGRTTEAFF	TGCGCCAGCAGAACCTCGACAGGGAGGACCACTGAAGCTTTCTTT
TRBJ2-1	few	TRBV27	TRBD1	CASSSPKLQGVVTYNEQFF	TGTGCCAGCAGTTCACCTAAACTCCAGGGGGTCGTCACCTACAATGAGCAGTTCTTC
TRBJ2-3	few	TRBV28	TRBD1	CASRLGQGARGTDTQYF	TGTGCCAGCAGGCTTGGGCAGGGGGCGCGAGGCACAGATACGCAGTATTTT
TRBJ2-5	few	TRBV12-3/TRBV12-4	.	CASSFAPETQYF	TGTGCCAGCAGCTTCGCCCCGGAGACCCAGTACTTC
TRBJ1-1	many	TRBV7-2	.	CASSFFGAAEAFF	TGTGCCAGCAGCTTCTTTGGAGCTGCCGAAGCTTTCTTT
TRBJ2-3	.	TRBV20-1	.	CSARDLGRSTDTQYF	TGCAGTGCTAGGGATCTGGGACGTAGCACAGATACGCAGTATTTT
TRBJ2-1	few	TRBV5-1	TRBD2	CASRVAGVHNEQFF	TGCGCCAGCCGGGTAGCGGGGGTTCACAATGAGCAGTTCTTC
TRBJ1-5	few	TRBV20-1	TRBD1	CSALDREKEQPQHF	TGCAGTGCTCTCGACAGGGAGAAAGAACAGCCCCAGCATTTT
TRBJ2-1	few	TRBV20-1	.	CSASRDQNEQFF	TGCAGTGCTAGTCGGGACCAGAATGAGCAGTTCTTC
TRBJ2-5	.	TRBV9	.	CASSVASGPQETQYF	TGTGCCAGCAGCGTAGCATCGGGCCCCCAAGAGACCCAGTACTTC
TRBJ1-3	.	TRBV25-1	.	CASGAFGNTIYF	TGTGCCAGCGGAGCCTTCGGGAACACCATATATTTT
TRBJ2-6	.	TRBV5-5	.	CASSHGANVLTF	TGTGCCAGCAGCCATGGGGCCAACGTCCTGACTTTC
TRBJ1-4	few	TRBV6-5	.	CASGRTGGAGEKLFF	TGTGCCAGCGGCCGCACGGGGGGCGCAGGTGAAAAACTGTTTTTT
TRBJ1-2	few	TRBV4-3	.	CASSQEAGPYGYTF	TGCGCCAGCAGCCAAGAAGCGGGACCCTATGGCTACACCTTC
TRBJ2-5	few	TRBV18	TRBD1	CASSPPVTGGGQETQYF	TGTGCCAGCTCACCACCGGTGACAGGGGGAGGTCAAGAGACCCAGTACTTC
TRBJ2-3	.	TRBV11-2	.	CASSLRDSRQTDTQYF	TGTGCCAGCAGCTTACGGGACTCCCGACAGACAGATACGCAGTATTTT
TRBJ2-5	few	TRBV12-3/TRBV12-4	.	CASSDGTPTNEQLF	TGTGCCAGCAGTGACGGGACACCTACCAATGAGCAGCTCTTC
TRBJ2-2	.	TRBV18	.	CASSPRSTGELFF	TGTGCCAGCTCACCTAGAAGCACCGGGGAGCTGTTTTTT
TRBJ1-1	few	TRBV7-8	.	CASSLALGFTEAFF	TGTGCCAGCAGCTTAGCGCTGGGGTTCACTGAAGCTTTCTTT
TRBJ2-7	many	TRBV4-2	.	CASSQASGYEQYF	TGTGCCAGCAGCCAGGCGAGCGGGTACGAGCAGTACTTC
TRBJ2-7	.	TRBV7-9	.	CASSLGRGFSYEQYF	TGTGCCAGCAGCTTGGGTAGGGGCTTCTCCTACGAGCAGTACTTC
TRBJ2-1	few	TRBV12-3/TRBV12-4	TRBD2	CASSVVSGGESNEQFF	TGTGCCAGCAGTGTAGTTAGCGGGGGAGAGAGTAATGAGCAGTTCTTC
TRBJ2-2	few	TRBV6-2/TRBV6-3	.	CASSRGRPSLGTGELFF	TGTGCCAGCAGTCGCGGAAGACCCTCCCTGGGCACCGGGGAGCTGTTTTTT
TRBJ2-1	.	TRBV20-1	.	CSASEYVSYNEQFF	TGCAGTGCTAGTGAATACGTTTCCTACAATGAGCAGTTCTTC
TRBJ2-1	.	TRBV2	.	CASSERAVREQFF	TGTGCCAGCAGTGAAAGGGCAGTCCGTGAGCAGTTCTTC
TRBJ2-1	.	TRBV20-1	.	CSARGRVSYNEQFF	TGCAGTGCTAGGGGGCGGGTCTCCTACAATGAGCAGTTCTTC
TRBJ2-5	few	TRBV12-3/TRBV12-4	.	CASSAAGAQETQYF	TGTGCCAGCAGTGCTGCAGGGGCCCAAGAGACCCAGTACTTC
TRBJ2-7	.	TRBV18	TRBD1	CASSPWTGGEYEQYF	TGTGCCAGCTCACCATGGACAGGGGGCGAGTACGAGCAGTACTTC
TRBJ2-1	few	TRBV20-1	.	CSARMLGRGSYNEQFF	TGCAGTGCTAGGATGTTGGGGCGGGGATCCTACAATGAGCAGTTCTTC
TRBJ2-3	few	TRBV14	TRBD2	CASSQVWTSLTDTQYF	TGTGCCAGCAGCCAAGTGTGGACTAGCCTCACAGATACGCAGTATTTT
TRBJ1-4	.	TRBV4-2	TRBD1	CASSPRTGGATNEKLFF	TGTGCCAGCAGCCCAAGGACAGGGGGGGCAACTAATGAAAAACTGTTTTTT
TRBJ2-1	many	TRBV7-9	TRBD2	CASSPVGGVNNEQFF	TGTGCCAGCAGCCCTGTGGGGGGGGTCAACAATGAGCAGTTCTTC
TRBJ2-5	many	TRBV18	.	CASSPGASETQYF	TGTGCCAGCTCACCGGGGGCCTCGGAGACCCAGTACTTC
TRBJ2-7	.	TRBV29-1	TRBD1	CSVKDRATYEQYF	TGCAGCGTTAAGGACAGGGCAACCTACGAGCAGTACTTC
TRBJ2-4	.	TRBV4-2	.	CASSQGTLQYF	TGTGCCAGCAGCCAAGGGACTCTTCAGTACTTC